Each of the 27 T cell receptor beta chains below was sequenced from the same sample in a study of cytomegalovirus exposure and HLA in healthy donors. Clones were read by immunoSEQ multiplex PCR, and TCRdb kept only the in-frame ones, dropping some. The sample lists 70,000 to 75,000 clones; about 94% were seen once. The sample comprised PBMCs. All receptors come from a woman aged 18-35 years in good health and CMV-seropositive.

This clone appeared a single time. The chain has TRBV6-6 and TRBJ1-5; D may be TRBD1 (5 bases). The CDR3 has 15 residues. CDR1 and CDR2 (germline): MNHNY, SVGAGI (reference sequence). The V end was cut by 6 bases, the J end by 0 bases, with 12 bases between. As DNA, the CDR3 is TGTGCCAGCAGCTTACCGACAGTTAGCAATCAGCCCCAGCATTTT. This sequence encodes CASSLPTVSNQPQHF.

This clone appeared a single time. V gene TRBV5-1 combines with J gene TRBJ1-1; a possible D gene is TRBD1 (5 bases). The length of the CDR3 is 16 residues. The germline V gene encodes CDR1 SGHRS and CDR2 YFSETQ. Trimming left V 0 bases short and J 1 base short, with 13 bases between. The CDR3 region has the DNA TGCGCCAGCAGCTTGGATGGGTCCGGGGGGAACACTGAAGCTTTCTTT. It specifies CASSLDGSGGNTEAFF. Full variable domain (remainder filled in from reference TRBV5-1 and TRBJ1-1): KAGVTQTPRYLIKTRGQQVTLSCSPISGHRSVSWYQQTPGQGLQFLFEYFSETQRNKGNFPGRFSGRQFSNSRSEMNVSTLELGDSALYLCASSLDGSGGNTEAFFGQGTRLTVV.

The chain uses TRBV4-1 and TRBJ2-5, with 9 bases that match TRBD1. The CDR3 totals 17 residues. With V trimmed by 5 bases and J by 1 base, 11 bases remained unmatched. CDR1 is MGHRA, CDR2 YSYEKL, per germline. The CDR3 DNA sequence: TGCGCCAGCAGCATGGACAGGGGACAAACCGTCCAAGAGACCCAGTACTTC. Translated: CASSMDRGQTVQETQYF.

The chain links TRBV5-1 to TRBJ2-5; D may be TRBD2 (6 bases). CDR1 is SGHRS, CDR2 YFSETQ, per germline. CDR3 length: 14 amino acids. Trimming stripped 4 bases from V and 4 bases from J, with 14 bases between. CDR3 loop: CASSQTSHRETQYF. The CDR3 DNA reads TGCGCCAGCAGCCAGACTAGTCACCGAGAGACCCAGTACTTC.

CDR3 loop: CSAKAESGGNTEAFF. The CDR3 DNA follows: TGCAGCGCCAAAGCCGAATCAGGGGGGAACACTGAAGCTTTCTTT. The chain employs TRBV29-1 and TRBJ1-1; TRBD1 matches 7 bases. From germline, CDR1 is SQVTM and CDR2 ANQGSEA. Losses at the gene ends were 7 bases for V and 1 base for J; bases not matched to a gene: 12. This CDR3 region has 15 residues.

The chain couples TRBV6-5 to TRBJ1-4; tentatively, D is TRBD1 (6 bases). Trimming cost V 2 bases and J 7 bases, with 14 bases left between them. CDR3 size: 15 residues. Germline loops: CDR1 MNHEY, CDR2 SVGAGI. The CDR3 nucleotides read TGTGCCAGCAGTTACGGGCAGGGGAAGACTGAAAAACTGTTTTTT. Translating gives CASSYGQGKTEKLFF.

The rearrangement links TRBV19 to TRBJ1-1; TRBD1 agrees at 8 bases. The V segment lost 4 bases and the J segment 0 bases; nucleotides outside the gene matches: 7. CDR1 is LNHDA, CDR2 SQIVND, per germline (reference sequence). The CDR3 sequence is 16 residues long. In nucleotides, the CDR3 is TGTGCCAGTAGTAGGGGGACAGGAAAGTTGAACACTGAAGCTTTCTTT. Translating gives CASSRGTGKLNTEAFF.

This rearrangement joins TRBV4-1 to TRBJ1-6; D gene unclear. The CDR3 has 15 amino acids. Between the trimmed V and J ends, which lost 4 bases and 0 bases, there was a span of 7 bases. Germline CDR1 MGHRA, CDR2 YSYEKL. In DNA form, the CDR3 reads TGCGCCAGCAGCCTCCGGAGCTCCTATAATTCACCCCTCCACTTT. It translates to CASSLRSSYNSPLHF.

The CDR3 bases are TGTGCCAGCAGTACGCCCGGACAGGGTTTTCAGATGAACACTGAAGCTTTCTTT. This translates into CASSTPGQGFQMNTEAFF. V is TRBV28 and J is TRBJ1-1, with 8 bases fitting TRBD1. CDR3 length: 18 amino acids. Germline V lookup: CDR1 MDHEN, CDR2 SYDVKM. V gave up 5 bases and J gave up 0 bases; unmatched junction bases: 14.

The gene calls are TRBV19 and TRBJ1-5, with a tentative D call TRBD1 (5 bases). V was trimmed by 6 bases and J by 3 bases, leaving 27 bases between them. CDR3 size: 19 residues. The germline V gene has CDR1 LNHDA and CDR2 SQIVND (reference sequence). The CDR3 spells CASRQISFGGSGYNQPQHF. DNA for the CDR3: TGTGCCAGTAGACAAATTTCCTTCGGGGGGTCAGGGTACAATCAGCCCCAGCATTTT.

This chain links TRBV5-1 with TRBJ2-3, with 8 bases fitting TRBD1. The CDR3 extends over 14 amino acids. The junction had 11 bases not matched to a gene; V was cut back by 9 bases and J by 5 bases. Germline values: CDR1 SGHRS, CDR2 YFSETQ. CDR3 sequence (DNA): TGCGCCACCAGGAGACAGGGGATGGAAGATACGCAGTATTTT. Translating gives CATRRQGMEDTQYF.

The chain recombines TRBV4-1 with TRBJ1-5; tentative D call: TRBD1 (5 bases). The CDR3 has 16 amino acids. Germline V gene sequence: CDR1 MGHRA, CDR2 YSYEKL. Trimming took 1 base from V and 1 from J, leaving 11 bases between them. CDR3: CASSQVGEGSNQPQHF. As DNA, the CDR3 is TGCGCCAGCAGCCAAGTAGGGGAAGGAAGCAATCAGCCCCAGCATTTT.

This chain links TRBV4-3 with TRBJ1-1; D is uncertain. This CDR3 has 14 residues. The V and J ends lost 1 base and 7 bases respectively, with 13 bases between them. Germline assignment: CDR1 LGHNA and CDR2 YSLEER. As DNA, the CDR3 is TGCGCCAGCAGCCAAGTTTTCCCCCCGAGTGAAGCTTTCTTT. Its translation: CASSQVFPPSEAFF.

This clone appeared once. The V and J genes are TRBV29-1 and TRBJ2-5, with 8 bases aligning to TRBD2. The CDR3 extends over 14 amino acids. Germline V gene sequence: CDR1 SQVTM, CDR2 ANQGSEA. J lost 7 bases, V lost 6 bases, and 13 bases had no gene match. Written as DNA, the CDR3 is TGCAGCGTCCCCCTAAACGGGGGGGTAGGGACCCAGTACTTC. Protein product: CSVPLNGGVGTQYF.

This chain uses TRBV9 with TRBJ2-3; 7 nucleotides align to TRBD1. The trim removed 3 bases at V and 0 bases at J, leaving 4 bases unmatched. Germline V gene data show CDR1 as SGDLS and CDR2 as YYNGEE. The CDR3 loop spans 15 amino acids. The CDR3 loop reads CASSGGTASTDTQYF. CDR3 in DNA: TGTGCCAGCAGCGGAGGGACAGCCAGCACAGATACGCAGTATTTT.

This clone came up once. This chain joins TRBV6-5 and TRBJ2-3; the D is unclear. Trimming took off 6 bases at V and 4 bases at J, with 14 bases between the two ends. Germline CDR1 reads MNHEY; CDR2 reads SVGAGI. This CDR3 has 14 amino acids. CDR3 nucleotides: TGTGCCAGCAGACTCTCAGAGGTCCCAGATACGCAGTATTTT. This sequence encodes CASRLSEVPDTQYF.

The chain joins TRBV7-3 to TRBJ2-4; 7 bases agree with TRBD1. CDR3 length: 12 residues. Germline lookup yields CDR1 SGHTA and CDR2 FQGTGA. V gave up 5 bases and J gave up 8 bases; unmatched junction bases: 3. The CDR3 is CASSSTGDIQYF. For the CDR3, the DNA is TGTGCCAGCAGCAGTACAGGGGACATTCAGTACTTC.

The V and J genes are TRBV28 and TRBJ1-1; D might be TRBD1 (6 bases). CDR1 and CDR2 from the germline V gene are MDHEN and SYDVKM. V was cut by 0 bases and J by 0 bases, with 11 bases left in between. This CDR3 region has 16 residues. CDR3: CASSLWAGDMNTEAFF. CDR3 nucleotides: TGTGCCAGCAGTTTATGGGCAGGGGACATGAACACTGAAGCTTTCTTT. The entire variable domain, with the rest obtained from reference TRBV28 and TRBJ1-1, is as follows: DVKVTQSSRYLVKRTGEKVFLECVQDMDHENMFWYRQDPGLGLRLIYFSYDVKMKEKGDIPEGYSVSREKKERFSLILESASTNQTSMYLCASSLWAGDMNTEAFFGQGTRLTVV.

This clone was seen just once. The J gene is TRBJ1-1, the V gene TRBV6-5; 10 bases align to TRBD1. Trimming removed 6 bases from V and 0 bases from J; junction bases left unmatched: 1. Per the germline V gene, CDR1 is MNHEY and CDR2 is SVGAGI. This CDR3 has 14 amino acids. CDR3 amino acids: CASRGTGVNTEAFF. Here the CDR3 DNA reads TGTGCCAGCAGGGGGACAGGGGTGAACACTGAAGCTTTCTTT.

The chain carries TRBV6-5 and TRBJ2-7, with D perhaps TRBD2 (6 bases). V lost 8 bases and J lost 1, with 15 bases in between. The V gene's germline CDR1 is MNHEY and CDR2 SVGAGI. The CDR3 has 14 amino acids. The CDR3 coding sequence is TGTGCCAGCTGGGCGGGACTGACTTCCTACGAGCAGTACTTC. It yields the protein CASWAGLTSYEQYF.

V usage is TRBV13 and J usage is TRBJ2-3; 7 nucleotides line up with TRBD2. CDR3 length: 16 residues. Germline CDR1 is PRHDT and CDR2 is FYEKMQ (reference sequence). J was trimmed by 1 base and V by 8 bases; bases with no gene match: 12. The CDR3 loop reads CASGEPPGGRTDTQYF. For the CDR3, the DNA is TGTGCCAGCGGAGAGCCCCCGGGGGGACGCACAGATACGCAGTATTTT.

The CDR3 nucleotides read TGTGCCAGCAGTTTAGGGGACAGGAGCTCCTACAATGAGCAGTTCTTC. This sequence encodes CASSLGDRSSYNEQFF. V and J are TRBV27 and TRBJ2-1; TRBD1 agrees at 8 bases. Losses at the gene ends were 2 bases for V and 0 bases for J; bases not matched to a gene: 3. The germline CDR1 and CDR2 sequences are MNHEY and SMNVEV (reference sequence). The length of the CDR3 is 16 residues.

The chain couples TRBV7-6 to TRBJ1-1; D unresolved. This CDR3 contains 15 residues. CDR1 and CDR2 from the germline V gene are SGHVS and FNYEAQ. Trimming stripped 5 bases from V and 4 bases from J, with 17 bases between. In DNA form, the CDR3 reads TGTGCCAGCAGCCGTCTTCGGGGTTTGGGCACTGAAGCTTTCTTT. Residues: CASSRLRGLGTEAFF.

This chain joins TRBV5-1 and TRBJ2-3, with D perhaps matching TRBD2 (5 bases). CDR1 SGHRS and CDR2 YFSETQ come from the germline V gene. Trimming shortened V by 4 bases and J by 4 bases, and 13 bases separated the two germline ends. The CDR3 is 14 residues long. CDR3 nucleotides: TGCGCCAGCAGCCCGGCTTTCGGGGCAGATACGCAGTATTTT. This codes for CASSPAFGADTQYF.

This clone appeared once. One end of the junction varies from germline; a read error may be responsible. J is TRBJ1-2 and V is TRBV7-7; no clear D. Germline values: CDR1 SSHAT, CDR2 FNYEAQ (reference sequence). The CDR3 has 14 amino acids. The CDR3 region has the DNA TGTGCTAGCAGCTTACCAGACATTAACTATGGCTACACCTTC. Its protein product is CASSLPDINYGYTF.

This clone is a singleton in its sample. The chain has TRBV28 and TRBJ2-1; 9 bases are shared with TRBD1. Germline V gives CDR1 MDHEN, CDR2 SYDVKM. The CDR3 is 17 residues long. The V segment lost 4 bases and the J segment 8 bases; nucleotides outside the gene matches: 15. The CDR3 DNA follows: TGTGCCAGCAGTTCTTGGAGTCTGGACAGGGGTTCTCATGAGCAGTTCTTC. As protein: CASSSWSLDRGSHEQFF. The full variable domain, with the rest looked up from reference TRBV28 and TRBJ2-1, is DVKVTQSSRYLVKRTGEKVFLECVQDMDHENMFWYRQDPGLGLRLIYFSYDVKMKEKGDIPEGYSVSREKKERFSLILESASTNQTSMYLCASSSWSLDRGSHEQFFGPGTRLTVL.

The gene calls are TRBV6-9 and TRBJ2-7; TRBD2 matches 8 bases. This CDR3 spans 15 amino acids. CDR1 and CDR2 (germline): MNHGY, SVAAGI. The J segment lost 5 bases and the V segment lost 5 bases, leaving 11 bases of the junction unmatched. The CDR3, as DNA: TGTGCCAGCAGTCCACCCCGGACTAGCCGTCACGAGCAGTACTTC. Protein product: CASSPPRTSRHEQYF.